The source of this TCR beta chain is a study of blood T cell repertoires in COVID-19. Study-level background: Samples came from the United States, Italy and Spain, spanning acute and convalescent COVID-19. T cells, B-cell-depleted T cells, or PBMCs supplied cDNA or gDNA.

This CDR3 contains 12 residues. CDR1 is SNHLY and CDR2 is FYNNEI in the germline V gene. Trimming removed 5 bases from V and 5 bases from J, with 9 bases in between. Per the authors' pipeline: Using reference gene primer amplification, nucleated cell counts were estimated. Using immunoSEQ multiplex PCR, the repertoire was profiled, and TCRdb retains in-frame clones only, with some absent. V, J and clone size derive from that table, while D and trimming were established from the DNA sequence. The table lists some 95,000 clones, about nine tenths of them singletons, with 1.8% in the top ten. The receptor was isolated from a human donor with active COVID-19. The donor label of this sample is uncertain. The sequenced sample was peripheral blood. The chain recombines TRBV2 with TRBJ1-2, with D perhaps TRBD1 (5 bases). CDR3 amino acids: CASSPDKYGYTF. The CDR3 nucleotides are TGTGCCAGCAGTCCGGACAAGTATGGCTACACCTTC.